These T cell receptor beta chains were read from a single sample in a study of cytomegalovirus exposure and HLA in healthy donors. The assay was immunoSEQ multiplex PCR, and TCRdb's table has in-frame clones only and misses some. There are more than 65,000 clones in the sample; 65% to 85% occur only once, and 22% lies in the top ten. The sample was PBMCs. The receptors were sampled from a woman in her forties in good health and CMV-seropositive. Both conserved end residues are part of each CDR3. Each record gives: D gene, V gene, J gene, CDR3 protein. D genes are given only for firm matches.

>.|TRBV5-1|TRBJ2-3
CASSPSSAATDTQYF
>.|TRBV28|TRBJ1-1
CASRIGQAEAFF
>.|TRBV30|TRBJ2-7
CAWSVRGSDEQYF
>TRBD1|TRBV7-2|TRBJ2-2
CASSRQGVTTGELFF
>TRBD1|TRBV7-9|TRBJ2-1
CASSGAKITGERNEFF
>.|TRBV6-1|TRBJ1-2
CASSDHVTEANYGYTF
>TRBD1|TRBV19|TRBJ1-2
CASSPGQGDYGYTF
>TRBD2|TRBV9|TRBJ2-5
CASSVSGAGAETQYF
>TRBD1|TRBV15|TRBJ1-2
CATSTSGGGYTF
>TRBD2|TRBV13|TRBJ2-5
CASSLRLAGGPETQYF
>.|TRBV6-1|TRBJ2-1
CASSDGSYNEQFF
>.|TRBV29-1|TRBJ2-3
CNAETQGGQYF
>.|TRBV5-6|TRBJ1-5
CASSLKAARNQPQHF
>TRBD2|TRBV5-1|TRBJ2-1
CASSVRTRTSGYNEQFF
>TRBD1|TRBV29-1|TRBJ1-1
CSVDIRQRGRPEAFF
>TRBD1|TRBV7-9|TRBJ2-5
CASSLDAGGLETQYF
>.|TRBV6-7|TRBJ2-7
CASSYPSHEQYF
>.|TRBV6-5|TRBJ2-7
CATHQGQKQYF
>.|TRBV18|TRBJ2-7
CASSPEGYEQYF
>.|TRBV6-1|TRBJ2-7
CASIPTGQGSYEQYF
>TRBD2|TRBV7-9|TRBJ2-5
CASSLLAVQETQYF
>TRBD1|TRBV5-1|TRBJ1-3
CASSFQQGAGNTIYF
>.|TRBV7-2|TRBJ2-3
CASSLAVTEIDTQYF
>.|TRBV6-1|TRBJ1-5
CASSEESRVNNQPQHF
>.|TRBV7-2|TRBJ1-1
CASSRDKHTEAFF
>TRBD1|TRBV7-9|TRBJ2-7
CASSLGQGTYYEQYF
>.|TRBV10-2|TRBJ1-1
CASSLGAVGTEAFF
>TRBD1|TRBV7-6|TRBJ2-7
CASSLAPGQGASYEQYF
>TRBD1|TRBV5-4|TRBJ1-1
CASSPRQGGRTEAFF
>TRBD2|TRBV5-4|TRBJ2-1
CASSSGLAEFSYNEQFF
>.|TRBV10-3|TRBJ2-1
CAISPQSLFSYNEQFF
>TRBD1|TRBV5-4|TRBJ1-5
CASSNGDRGFDQPQHF
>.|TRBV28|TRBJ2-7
CASTSREFYEQYF
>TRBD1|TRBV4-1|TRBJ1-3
CASSQGFLTGGSGNTIYF
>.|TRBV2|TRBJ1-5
CASSEFAGQRNQPQHF
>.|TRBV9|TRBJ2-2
CASSVVGIATNTGELFF
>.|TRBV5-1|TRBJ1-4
CASSPGGGRGNEKLFF
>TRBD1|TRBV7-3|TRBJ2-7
CASSAPEQGDYEQYF
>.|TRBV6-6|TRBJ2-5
CASSRTNKETQYF
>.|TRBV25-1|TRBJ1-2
CASSRQGTYGYTF
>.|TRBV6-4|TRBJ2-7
CASSVASDSYEQYF
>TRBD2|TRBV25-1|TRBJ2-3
CASSEFGGTDTQYF
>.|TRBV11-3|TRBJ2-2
CASSLDGMGIFNTGELFF
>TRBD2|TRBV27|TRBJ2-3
CASSLTSGGADTQYF
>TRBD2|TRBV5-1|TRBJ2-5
CASSSNPSGSGETQYF
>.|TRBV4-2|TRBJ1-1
CASSQGTSSQVAFF
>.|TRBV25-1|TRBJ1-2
CASSEPFFGYTF
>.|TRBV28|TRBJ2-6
CASSFPGVSGANVLTF
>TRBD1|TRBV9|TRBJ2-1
CASSVGTGIYNEQFF
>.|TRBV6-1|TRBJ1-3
CATHRASSGNTIYF
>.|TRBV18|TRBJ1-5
CASSLGQINQPQHF
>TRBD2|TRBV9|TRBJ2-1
CASSVASGRFYEQFF
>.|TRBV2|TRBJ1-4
CASRGHGSTNEKLFF
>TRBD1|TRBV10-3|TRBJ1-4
CAISDPSGGGGNEKLFF
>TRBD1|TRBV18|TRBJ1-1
CASSPGQGRGNTEAFF